This section outlines one T cell receptor beta chain sequence together with its context. Per the original data handling: Amplifying reference gene primers gave estimates of nucleated cell counts. The table came from immunoSEQ multiplex PCR; TCRdb's copy has only in-frame clones and leaves some out. D and trimming were read from the DNA, whereas the V and J calls and clone size are those reported in that table. The top ten hold 9.5% to 10% of the sample, which has roughly 85,000 clones, about three quarters seen once. This entry is derived from a study of blood T cell repertoires in COVID-19. Study information: Samples of COVID-19 (acute and convalescent) were obtained from the United States, Italy and Spain. T cells, B-cell-depleted T cells, or PBMCs provided the cDNA or gDNA that served as material.

Germline assignment: CDR1 LGHNA and CDR2 YNFKEQ. V dropped 4 bases and J dropped 4; count of bases not matched to a gene: 6. The CDR3 spans 15 residues. The chain couples TRBV4-2 to TRBJ1-3; 8 bases line up with TRBD1. The clonotype was recovered from a human donor in a cohort sampled during active COVID-19. The sequenced sample consisted of peripheral blood. The CDR3 is CASSRVTGDGNTIYF. The DNA of the CDR3 is TGTGCCAGCAGCCGGGTGACAGGGGACGGAAACACCATATATTTT.